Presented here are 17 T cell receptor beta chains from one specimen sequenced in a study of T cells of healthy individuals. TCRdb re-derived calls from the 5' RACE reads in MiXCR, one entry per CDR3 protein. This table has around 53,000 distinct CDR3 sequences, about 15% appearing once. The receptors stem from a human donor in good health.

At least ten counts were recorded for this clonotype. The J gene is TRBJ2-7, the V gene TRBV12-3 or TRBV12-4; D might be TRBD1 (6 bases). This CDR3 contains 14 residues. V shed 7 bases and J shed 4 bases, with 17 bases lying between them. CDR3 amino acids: CASNPRAGAYEQYF. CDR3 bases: TGTGCCAGCAACCCGAGGGCAGGGGCGTACGAGCAGTACTTC.

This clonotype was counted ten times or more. The CDR3 DNA reads as TGTGCCAGCAGTTTAACAGGGGGCTGGGGCAATGAGCAGTTCTTC. It is translated as CASSLTGGWGNEQFF. This chain uses TRBV27 with TRBJ2-1; 9 bases are a match to TRBD1. The CDR3 extends over 15 amino acids. V shed 2 bases and J 6 bases; nucleotides not matched to a gene: 5. Germline V gene data show CDR1 as MNHEY and CDR2 as SMNVEV (reference sequence).

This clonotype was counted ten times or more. The CDR3 region has the DNA TGTGCCAGCAGCCCGACGCGTAGCTCCTACGAGCAGTACTTC. Translated: CASSPTRSSYEQYF. V is TRBV7-8 and J is TRBJ2-7; D is ambiguous. Germline CDR1 is SGHVS and CDR2 is FQNEAQ. V lost 5 bases, J lost 0 bases, and 11 bases lay in between. The CDR3 is 14 amino acids. Complete variable domain (other parts from reference TRBV7-8 and TRBJ2-7): GAGVSQSPRYKVAKRGQDVALRCDPISGHVSLFWYQQALGQGPEFLTYFQNEAQLDKSGLPSDRFFAERPEGSVSTLKIQRTQQEDSAVYLCASSPTRSSYEQYFGPGTRLTVT.

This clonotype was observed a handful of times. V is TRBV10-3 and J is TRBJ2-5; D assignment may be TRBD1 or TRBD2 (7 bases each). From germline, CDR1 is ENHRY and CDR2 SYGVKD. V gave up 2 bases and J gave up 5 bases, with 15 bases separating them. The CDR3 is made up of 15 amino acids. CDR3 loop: CAISEPTQGGETQYF. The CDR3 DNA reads TGTGCCATCAGTGAGCCTACCCAGGGGGGGGAGACCCAGTACTTC.

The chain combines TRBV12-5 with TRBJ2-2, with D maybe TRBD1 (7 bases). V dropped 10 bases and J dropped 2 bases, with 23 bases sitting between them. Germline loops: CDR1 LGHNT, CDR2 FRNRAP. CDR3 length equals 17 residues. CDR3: CATPRSGQGGNTGELFF. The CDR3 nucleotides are TGTGCTACCCCGAGGTCCGGGCAGGGGGGTAACACCGGGGAGCTGTTTTTT.

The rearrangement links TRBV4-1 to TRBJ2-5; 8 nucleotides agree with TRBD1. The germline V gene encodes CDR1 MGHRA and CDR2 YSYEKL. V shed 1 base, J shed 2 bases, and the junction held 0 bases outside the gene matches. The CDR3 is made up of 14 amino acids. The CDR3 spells CASSQGDRQETQYF. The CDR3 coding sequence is TGCGCCAGCAGCCAAGGGGACAGGCAAGAGACCCAGTACTTC.

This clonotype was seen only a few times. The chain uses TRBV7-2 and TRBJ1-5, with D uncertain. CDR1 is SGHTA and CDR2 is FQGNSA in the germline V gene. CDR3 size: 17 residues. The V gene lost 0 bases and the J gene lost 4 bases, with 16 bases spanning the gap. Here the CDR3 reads CASSLAKGMLMNQPQHF. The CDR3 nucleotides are TGTGCCAGCAGCTTAGCGAAGGGTATGCTTATGAATCAGCCCCAGCATTTT.

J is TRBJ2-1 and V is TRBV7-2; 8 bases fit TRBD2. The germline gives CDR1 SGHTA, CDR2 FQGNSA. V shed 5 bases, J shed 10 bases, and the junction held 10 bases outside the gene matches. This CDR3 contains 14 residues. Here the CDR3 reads CASSPFRGGREQFF. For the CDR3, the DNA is TGTGCCAGCAGCCCATTTCGGGGGGGCAGGGAGCAGTTCTTC. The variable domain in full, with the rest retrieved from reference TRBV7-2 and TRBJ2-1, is GAGVSQSPSNKVTEKGKDVELRCDPISGHTALYWYRQSLGQGLEFLIYFQGNSAPDKSGLPSDRFSAERTGGSVSTLTIQRTQQEDSAVYLCASSPFRGGREQFFGPGTRLTVL.

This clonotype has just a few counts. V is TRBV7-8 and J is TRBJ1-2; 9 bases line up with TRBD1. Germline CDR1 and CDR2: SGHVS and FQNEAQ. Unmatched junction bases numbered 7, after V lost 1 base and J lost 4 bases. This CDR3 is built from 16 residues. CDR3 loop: CASSLDATGGVYGYTF. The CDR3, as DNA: TGTGCCAGCAGCTTAGACGCTACAGGGGGCGTCTATGGCTACACCTTC.

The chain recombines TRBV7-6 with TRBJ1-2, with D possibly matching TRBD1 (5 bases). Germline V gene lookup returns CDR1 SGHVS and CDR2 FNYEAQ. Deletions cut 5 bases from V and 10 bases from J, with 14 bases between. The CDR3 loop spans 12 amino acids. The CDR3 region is CASSRPQGSYTF. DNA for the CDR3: TGTGCCAGCAGCCGACCGCAGGGATCCTACACCTTC.

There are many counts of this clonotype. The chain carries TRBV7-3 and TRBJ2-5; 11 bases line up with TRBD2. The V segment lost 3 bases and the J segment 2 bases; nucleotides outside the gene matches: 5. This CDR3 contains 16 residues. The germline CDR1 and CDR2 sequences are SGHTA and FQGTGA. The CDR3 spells CASSFPGLADQETQYF. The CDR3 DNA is TGTGCCAGCAGCTTCCCGGGACTAGCGGATCAAGAGACCCAGTACTTC. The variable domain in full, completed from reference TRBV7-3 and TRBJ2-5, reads GAGVSQTPSNKVTEKGKYVELRCDPISGHTALYWYRQSLGQGPEFLIYFQGTGAADDSGLPNDRFFAVRPEGSVSTLKIQRTERGDSAVYLCASSFPGLADQETQYFGPGTRLLVL.

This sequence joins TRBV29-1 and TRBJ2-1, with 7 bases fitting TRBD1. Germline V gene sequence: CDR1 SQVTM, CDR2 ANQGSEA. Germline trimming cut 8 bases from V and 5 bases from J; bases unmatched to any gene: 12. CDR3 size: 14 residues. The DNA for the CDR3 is TGCAGCCCCCGGCTTTTCGGACAGGACAATGAGCAGTTCTTC. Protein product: CSPRLFGQDNEQFF.

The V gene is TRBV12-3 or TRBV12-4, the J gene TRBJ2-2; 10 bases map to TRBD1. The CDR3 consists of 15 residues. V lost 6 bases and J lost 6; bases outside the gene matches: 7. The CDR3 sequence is CASRPGTGDAGELFF. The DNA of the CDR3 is TGTGCCAGCAGGCCCGGGACAGGGGATGCCGGGGAGCTGTTTTTT.

The CDR3 spells CASGLDDQPQHF. The CDR3 nucleotides read TGTGCTAGTGGTTTGGATGACCAGCCCCAGCATTTT. The rearrangement links TRBV12-5 to TRBJ1-5; D is undetermined. V lost 1 base to trimming and J lost 7 bases, with 5 bases between them. CDR1 and CDR2 from the germline V gene are LGHNT and FRNRAP. The CDR3 extends over 12 amino acids.

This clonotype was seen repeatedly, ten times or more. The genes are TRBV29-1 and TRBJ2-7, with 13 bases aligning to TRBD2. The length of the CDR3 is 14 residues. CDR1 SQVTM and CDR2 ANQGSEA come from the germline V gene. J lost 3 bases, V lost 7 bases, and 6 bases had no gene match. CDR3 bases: TGCAGCGCCCGGACTAGCGGGGGTGTCTACGAGCAGTACTTC. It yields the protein CSARTSGGVYEQYF.

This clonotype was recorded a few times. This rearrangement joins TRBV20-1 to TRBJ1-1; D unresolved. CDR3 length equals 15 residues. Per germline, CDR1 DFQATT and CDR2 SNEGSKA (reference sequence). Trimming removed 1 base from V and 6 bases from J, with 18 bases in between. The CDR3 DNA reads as TGCAGTGCTAGAGTAAGAGGCGGGCCAGGTTCTGAAGCTTTCTTT. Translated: CSARVRGGPGSEAFF.

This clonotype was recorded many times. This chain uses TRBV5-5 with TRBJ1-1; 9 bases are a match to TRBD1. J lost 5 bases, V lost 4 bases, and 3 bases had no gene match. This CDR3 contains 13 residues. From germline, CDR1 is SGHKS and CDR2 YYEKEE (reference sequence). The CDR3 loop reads CASSRGQGTEAFF. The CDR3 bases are TGTGCCAGCAGCCGAGGACAGGGGACTGAAGCTTTCTTT.